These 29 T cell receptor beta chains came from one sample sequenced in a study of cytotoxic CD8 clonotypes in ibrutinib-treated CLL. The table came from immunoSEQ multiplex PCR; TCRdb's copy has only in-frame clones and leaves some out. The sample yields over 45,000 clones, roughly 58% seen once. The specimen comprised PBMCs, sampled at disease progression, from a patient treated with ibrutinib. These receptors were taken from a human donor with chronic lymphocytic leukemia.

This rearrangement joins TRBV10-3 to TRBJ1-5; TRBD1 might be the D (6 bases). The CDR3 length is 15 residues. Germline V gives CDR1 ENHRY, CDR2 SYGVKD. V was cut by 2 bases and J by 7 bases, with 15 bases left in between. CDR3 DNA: TGTGCCATCAGTGAGGCCGGGGCAGGGGTCCAGCCCCAGCATTTT. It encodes CAISEAGAGVQPQHF.

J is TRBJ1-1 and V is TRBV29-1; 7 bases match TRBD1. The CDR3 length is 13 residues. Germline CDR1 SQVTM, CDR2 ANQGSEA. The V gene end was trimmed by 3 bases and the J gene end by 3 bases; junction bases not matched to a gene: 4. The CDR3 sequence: CSVETGTYTEAFF. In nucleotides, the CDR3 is TGCAGCGTTGAGACAGGGACCTACACTGAAGCTTTCTTT.

As DNA, the CDR3 is TGTGCCAGCAGTTACAAGGCAGGGGGAAATCAGCCCCAGCATTTT. This translates into CASSYKAGGNQPQHF. This chain uses TRBV6-5 with TRBJ1-5; 7 bases align to TRBD1. Trimming removed 2 bases from V and 4 bases from J; junction bases left unmatched: 5. Germline CDR1 MNHEY, CDR2 SVGAGI. CDR3 length: 15 amino acids.

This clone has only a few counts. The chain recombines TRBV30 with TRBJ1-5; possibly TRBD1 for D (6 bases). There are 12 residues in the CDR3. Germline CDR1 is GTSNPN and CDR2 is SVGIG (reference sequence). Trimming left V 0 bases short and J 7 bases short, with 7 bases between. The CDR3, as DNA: TGTGCCTGGAGTGTAGGGGGGCAGCCCCAGCATTTT. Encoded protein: CAWSVGGQPQHF.

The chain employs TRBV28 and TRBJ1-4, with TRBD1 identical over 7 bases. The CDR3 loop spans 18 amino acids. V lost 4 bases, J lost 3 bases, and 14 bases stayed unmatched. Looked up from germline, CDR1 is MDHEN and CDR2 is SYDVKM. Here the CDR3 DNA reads TGTGCCAGCAGTTCGCCTGGTAAAGGGGGCAAAGCTAATGAAAAACTGTTTTTT. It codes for CASSSPGKGGKANEKLFF.

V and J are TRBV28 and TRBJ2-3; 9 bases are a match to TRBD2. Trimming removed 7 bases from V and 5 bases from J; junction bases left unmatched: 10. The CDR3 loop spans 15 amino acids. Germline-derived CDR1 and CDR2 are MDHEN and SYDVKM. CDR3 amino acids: CASTDYSGSQDTQYF. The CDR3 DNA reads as TGTGCCAGCACTGACTATAGCGGGAGCCAAGATACGCAGTATTTT. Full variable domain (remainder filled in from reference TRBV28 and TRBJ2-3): DVKVTQSSRYLVKRTGEKVFLECVQDMDHENMFWYRQDPGLGLRLIYFSYDVKMKEKGDIPEGYSVSREKKERFSLILESASTNQTSMYLCASTDYSGSQDTQYFGPGTRLTVL.

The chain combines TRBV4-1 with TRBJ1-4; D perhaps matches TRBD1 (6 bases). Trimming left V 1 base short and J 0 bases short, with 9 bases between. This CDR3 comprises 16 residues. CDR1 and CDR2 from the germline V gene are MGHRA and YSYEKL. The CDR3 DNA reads TGCGCCAGCAGCCAAGCGGGGGGGCCAACTAATGAAAAACTGTTTTTT. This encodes CASSQAGGPTNEKLFF.

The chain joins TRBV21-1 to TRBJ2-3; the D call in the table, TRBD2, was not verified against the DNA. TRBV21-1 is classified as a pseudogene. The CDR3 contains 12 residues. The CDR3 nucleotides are TGTGCCAGCAGCAAGGAGAGAGATACGCAGTATTTT. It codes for CASSKERDTQYF.

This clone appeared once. The CDR3 region has the DNA TGTGCCAGCACCCTTCTGAGCTCTGGGGCCAACGTCCTGACTTTC. Protein: CASTLLSSGANVLTF. V is TRBV2 and J is TRBJ2-6, with unresolved D. The CDR3 is 15 residues long. V lost 7 bases to trimming and J lost 0 bases, with 10 bases between them. From germline, CDR1 is SNHLY and CDR2 FYNNEI.

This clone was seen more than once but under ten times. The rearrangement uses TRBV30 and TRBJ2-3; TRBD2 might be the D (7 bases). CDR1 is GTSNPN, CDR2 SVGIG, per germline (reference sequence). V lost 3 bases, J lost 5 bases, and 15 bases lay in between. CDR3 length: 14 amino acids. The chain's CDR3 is CAWRLGGAKDTQYF. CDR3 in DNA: TGTGCCTGGAGACTAGGGGGGGCGAAAGATACGCAGTATTTT.

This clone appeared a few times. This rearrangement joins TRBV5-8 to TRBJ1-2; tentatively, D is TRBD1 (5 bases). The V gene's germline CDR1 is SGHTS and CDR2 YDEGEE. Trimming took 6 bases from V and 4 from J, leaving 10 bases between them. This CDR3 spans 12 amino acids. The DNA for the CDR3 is TGTGCCAGCACCGGGACCCTCTATGGCTACACCTTC. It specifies CASTGTLYGYTF.

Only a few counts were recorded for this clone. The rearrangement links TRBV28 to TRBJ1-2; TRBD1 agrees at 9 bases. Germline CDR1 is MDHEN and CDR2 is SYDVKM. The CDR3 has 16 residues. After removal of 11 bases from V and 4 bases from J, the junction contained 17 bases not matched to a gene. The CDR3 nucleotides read TGTGCCGCTTATTCGACCGGGACAGGGTGGGCCTATGGCTACACCTTC. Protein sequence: CAAYSTGTGWAYGYTF.

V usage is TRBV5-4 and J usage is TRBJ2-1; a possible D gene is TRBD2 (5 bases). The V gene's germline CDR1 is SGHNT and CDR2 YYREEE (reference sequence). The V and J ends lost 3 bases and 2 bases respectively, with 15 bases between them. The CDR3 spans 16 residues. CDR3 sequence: CASSSIPDWTYNEQFF. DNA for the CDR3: TGTGCCAGCAGCTCAATCCCGGACTGGACCTACAATGAGCAGTTCTTC.

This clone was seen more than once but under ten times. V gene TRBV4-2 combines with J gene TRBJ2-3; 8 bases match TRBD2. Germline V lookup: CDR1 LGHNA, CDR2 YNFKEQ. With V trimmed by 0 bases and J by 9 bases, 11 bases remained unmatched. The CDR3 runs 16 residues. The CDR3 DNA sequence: TGTGCCAGCAGCCAAGAGGGGTACGACGGGAGGGAAACGCAGTATTTT. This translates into CASSQEGYDGRETQYF.

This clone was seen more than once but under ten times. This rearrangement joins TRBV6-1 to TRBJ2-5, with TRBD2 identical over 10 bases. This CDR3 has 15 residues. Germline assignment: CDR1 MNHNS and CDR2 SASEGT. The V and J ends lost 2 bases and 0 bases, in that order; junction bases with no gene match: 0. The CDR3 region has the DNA TGTGCCAGCAGTGAACTAGCGGGGGACCAAGAGACCCAGTACTTC. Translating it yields CASSELAGDQETQYF.

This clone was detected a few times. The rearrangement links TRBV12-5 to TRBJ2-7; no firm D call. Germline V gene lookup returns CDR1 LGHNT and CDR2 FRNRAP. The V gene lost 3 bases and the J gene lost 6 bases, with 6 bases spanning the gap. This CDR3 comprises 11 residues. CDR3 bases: TGTGCTAGTGGTTTCAGAGGCGAGCAGTACTTC. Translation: CASGFRGEQYF.

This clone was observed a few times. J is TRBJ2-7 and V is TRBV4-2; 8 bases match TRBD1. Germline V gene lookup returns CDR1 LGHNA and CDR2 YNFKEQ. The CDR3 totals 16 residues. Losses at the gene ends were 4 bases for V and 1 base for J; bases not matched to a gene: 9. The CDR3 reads CASSRNSGTGSYEQYF. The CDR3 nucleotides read TGTGCCAGCAGCCGAAATTCCGGGACAGGATCCTACGAGCAGTACTTC.

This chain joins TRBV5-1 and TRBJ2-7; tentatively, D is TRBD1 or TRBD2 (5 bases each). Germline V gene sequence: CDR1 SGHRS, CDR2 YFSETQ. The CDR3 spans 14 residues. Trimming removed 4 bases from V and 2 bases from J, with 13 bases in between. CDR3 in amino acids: CASSGGTVAYEQYF. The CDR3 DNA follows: TGCGCCAGCAGCGGTGGGACGGTAGCCTACGAGCAGTACTTC.

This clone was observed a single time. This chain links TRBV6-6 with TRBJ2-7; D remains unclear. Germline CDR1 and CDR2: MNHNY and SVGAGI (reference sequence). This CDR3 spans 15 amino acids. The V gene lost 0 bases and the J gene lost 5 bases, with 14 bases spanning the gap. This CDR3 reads CASSYSNPALDEQYF. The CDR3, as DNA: TGTGCCAGCAGTTACTCGAACCCTGCCCTCGACGAGCAGTACTTC.

CDR3 sequence reads: CASSPSGNYGYTF. As DNA, the CDR3 is TGTGCCAGCTCACCATCCGGGAACTATGGCTACACCTTC. V is TRBV18 and J is TRBJ1-2; D uncertain. The CDR3 contains 13 residues. Trimming removed 2 bases from V and 2 bases from J, with 6 bases in between. CDR1 is KGHSH and CDR2 is LQKENI in the germline V gene.

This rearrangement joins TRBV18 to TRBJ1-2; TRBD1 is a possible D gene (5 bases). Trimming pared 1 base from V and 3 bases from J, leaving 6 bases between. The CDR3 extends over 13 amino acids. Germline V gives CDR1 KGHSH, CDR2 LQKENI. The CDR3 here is CASSPRGDYGYTF. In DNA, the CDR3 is TGTGCCAGCTCACCACGGGGGGACTATGGCTACACCTTC.

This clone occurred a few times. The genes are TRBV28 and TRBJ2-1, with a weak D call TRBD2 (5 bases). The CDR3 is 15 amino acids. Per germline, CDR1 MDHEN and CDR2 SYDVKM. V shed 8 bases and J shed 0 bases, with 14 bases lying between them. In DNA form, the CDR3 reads TGTGCCAGCCTACGGGCAACTAGCTCCTACAATGAGCAGTTCTTC. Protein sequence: CASLRATSSYNEQFF.

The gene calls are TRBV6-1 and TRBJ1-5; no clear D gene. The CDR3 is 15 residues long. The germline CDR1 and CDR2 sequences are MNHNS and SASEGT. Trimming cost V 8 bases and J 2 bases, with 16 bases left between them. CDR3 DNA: TGTGCCAGCTCACCAACGGGTTGGGGCAATCAGCCCCAGCATTTT. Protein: CASSPTGWGNQPQHF.

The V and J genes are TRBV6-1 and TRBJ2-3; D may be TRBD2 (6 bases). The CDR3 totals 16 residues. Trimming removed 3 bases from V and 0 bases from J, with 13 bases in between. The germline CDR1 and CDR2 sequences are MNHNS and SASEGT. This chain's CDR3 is CASSDLPGLSTDTQYF. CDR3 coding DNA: TGTGCCAGCAGTGATCTTCCGGGACTGAGCACAGATACGCAGTATTTT.

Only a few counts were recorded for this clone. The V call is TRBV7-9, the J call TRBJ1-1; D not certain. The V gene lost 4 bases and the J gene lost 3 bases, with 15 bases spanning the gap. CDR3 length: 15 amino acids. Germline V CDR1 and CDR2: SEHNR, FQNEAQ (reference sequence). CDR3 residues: CASSSPPGRYTEAFF. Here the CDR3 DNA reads TGTGCCAGCAGCTCGCCCCCGGGCAGATACACTGAAGCTTTCTTT.

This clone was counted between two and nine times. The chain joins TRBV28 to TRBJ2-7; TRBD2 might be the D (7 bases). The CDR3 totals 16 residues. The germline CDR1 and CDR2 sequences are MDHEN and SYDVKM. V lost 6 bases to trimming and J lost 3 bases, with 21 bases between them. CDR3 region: CASSFVGGGISYEQYF. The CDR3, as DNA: TGTGCCAGCAGCTTCGTAGGGGGGGGAATAAGCTACGAGCAGTACTTC.

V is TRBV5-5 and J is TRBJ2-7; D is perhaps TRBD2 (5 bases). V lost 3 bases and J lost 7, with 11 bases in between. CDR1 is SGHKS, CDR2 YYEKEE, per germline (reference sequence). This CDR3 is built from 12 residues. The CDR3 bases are TGTGCCAGCAGCTGGACTGGGGAGGAGCAGTACTTC. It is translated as CASSWTGEEQYF.

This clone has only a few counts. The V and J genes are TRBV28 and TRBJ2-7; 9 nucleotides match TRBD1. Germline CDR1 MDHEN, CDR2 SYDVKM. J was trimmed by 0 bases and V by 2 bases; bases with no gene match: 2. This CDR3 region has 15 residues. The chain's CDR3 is CASSLGTGRSYEQYF. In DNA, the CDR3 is TGTGCCAGCAGTTTAGGGACAGGGCGCTCCTACGAGCAGTACTTC.

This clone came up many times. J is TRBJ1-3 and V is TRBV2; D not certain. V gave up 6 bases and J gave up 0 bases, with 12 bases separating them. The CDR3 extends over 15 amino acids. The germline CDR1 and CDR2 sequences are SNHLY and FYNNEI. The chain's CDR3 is CASRADGSSGNTIYF. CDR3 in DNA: TGTGCCAGCAGAGCAGACGGGAGCTCTGGAAACACCATATATTTT.